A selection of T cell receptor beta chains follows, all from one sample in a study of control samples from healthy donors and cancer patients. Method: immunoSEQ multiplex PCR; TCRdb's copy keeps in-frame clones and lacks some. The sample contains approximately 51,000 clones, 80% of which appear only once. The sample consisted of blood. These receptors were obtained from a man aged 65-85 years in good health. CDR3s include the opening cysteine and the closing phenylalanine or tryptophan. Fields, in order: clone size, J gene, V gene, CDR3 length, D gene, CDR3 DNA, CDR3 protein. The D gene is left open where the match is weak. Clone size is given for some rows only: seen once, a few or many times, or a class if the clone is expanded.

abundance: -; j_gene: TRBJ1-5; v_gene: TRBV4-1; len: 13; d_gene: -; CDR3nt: TGCGCCAGCATTGTCGCAGCAAGTCAGCCCCAGCATTTT; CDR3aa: CASIVAASQPQHF
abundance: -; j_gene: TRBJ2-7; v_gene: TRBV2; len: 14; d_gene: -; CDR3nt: TGTGCCAGCAGTGAATCAGGGGACAACTACGAGCAGTACTTC; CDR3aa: CASSESGDNYEQYF
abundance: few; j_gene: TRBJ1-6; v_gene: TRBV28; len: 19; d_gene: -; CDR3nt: TGTGCCAGCAGTTTATTCGACAGTCGTTATAGCTCCTATAATTCACCCCTCCACTTT; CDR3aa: CASSLFDSRYSSYNSPLHF
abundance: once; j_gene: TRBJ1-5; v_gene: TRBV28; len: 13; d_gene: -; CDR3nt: TGTGCCAGCAGTGCAACTTCGGGTCAGCCCCAGCATTTT; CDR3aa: CASSATSGQPQHF
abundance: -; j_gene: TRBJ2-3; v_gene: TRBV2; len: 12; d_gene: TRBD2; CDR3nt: TGTGCCAGCATGACTAGCTCAGATACGCAGTATTTT; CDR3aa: CASMTSSDTQYF
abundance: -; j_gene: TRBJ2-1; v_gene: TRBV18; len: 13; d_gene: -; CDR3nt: TGTGCCAGCTCACAGACAGGCCTACGGGGACAGTTCTTC; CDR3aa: CASSQTGLRGQFF
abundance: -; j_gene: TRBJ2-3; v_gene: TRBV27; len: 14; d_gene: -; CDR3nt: TGTGCCAGCAGTTTATTCGGCAGAGCAGATACGCAGTATTTT; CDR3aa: CASSLFGRADTQYF
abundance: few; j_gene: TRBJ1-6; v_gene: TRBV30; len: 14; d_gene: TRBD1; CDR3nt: TGTGCCTGGAGTGTGGGCAGGGGGACACCACCCCTCCACTTT; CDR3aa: CAWSVGRGTPPLHF
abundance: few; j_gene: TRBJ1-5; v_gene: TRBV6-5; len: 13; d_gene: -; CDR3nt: TGTGCCAGCAGTTACTCTTCGAATCAGCCCCAGCATTTT; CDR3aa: CASSYSSNQPQHF
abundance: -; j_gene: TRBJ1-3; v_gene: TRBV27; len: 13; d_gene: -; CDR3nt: TGTGCCAGCAGTTTATGGGTTGGGGGCACCATATATTTT; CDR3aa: CASSLWVGGTIYF
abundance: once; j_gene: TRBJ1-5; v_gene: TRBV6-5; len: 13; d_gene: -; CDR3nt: TGTGCCAGCAGCCTGTACAGGGAACAGCCCCAGCATTTT; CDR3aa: CASSLYREQPQHF
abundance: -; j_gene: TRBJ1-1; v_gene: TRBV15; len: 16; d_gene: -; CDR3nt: TGTGCCACCAGCCGCCGGGACGGAAACCTGAACACTGAAGCTTTCTTT; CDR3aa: CATSRRDGNLNTEAFF
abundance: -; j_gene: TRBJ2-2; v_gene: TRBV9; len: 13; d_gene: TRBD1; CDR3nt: TGTGCCAGCAGCGCCGACAGGGGCCGGGAGCTGTTTTTT; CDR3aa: CASSADRGRELFF
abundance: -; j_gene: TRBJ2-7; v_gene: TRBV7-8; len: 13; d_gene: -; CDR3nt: TGTGCCAGCAGCAGCCATGTAGGGGGGGAGCAGTACTTC; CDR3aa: CASSSHVGGEQYF
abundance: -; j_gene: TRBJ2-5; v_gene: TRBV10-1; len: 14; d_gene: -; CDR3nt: TGCGCCAGCAGTGATACAGGGAATGTAGAGACCCAGTACTTC; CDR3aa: CASSDTGNVETQYF
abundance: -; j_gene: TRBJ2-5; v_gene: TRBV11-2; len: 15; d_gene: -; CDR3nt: TGTGCCAGCAGCACCCGACAGGTTTCGGGCGAGACCCAGTACTTC; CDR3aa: CASSTRQVSGETQYF
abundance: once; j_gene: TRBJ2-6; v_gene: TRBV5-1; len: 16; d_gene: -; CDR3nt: TGCGCCAGCAGCTTGGCACCAACCGAGGGGGCCAACGTCCTGACTTTC; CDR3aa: CASSLAPTEGANVLTF
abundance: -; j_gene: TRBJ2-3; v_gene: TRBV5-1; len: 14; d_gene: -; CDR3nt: TGCGCCAGCAGCTTGGATGGTAGCACAGATACGCAGTATTTT; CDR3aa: CASSLDGSTDTQYF
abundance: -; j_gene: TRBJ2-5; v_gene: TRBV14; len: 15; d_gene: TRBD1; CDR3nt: TGTGCCAGCAGCCCCCGAGTAGGGGGCGGGGAGACCCAGTACTTC; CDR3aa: CASSPRVGGGETQYF
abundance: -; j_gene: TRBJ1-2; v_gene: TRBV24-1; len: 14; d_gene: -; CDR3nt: TGTGCCACCAGCTCTAACCTCCGGGACGATGGCTACACCTTC; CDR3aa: CATSSNLRDDGYTF
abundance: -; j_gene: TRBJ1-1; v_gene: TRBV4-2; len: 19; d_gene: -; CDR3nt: TGTGCCAGCAGCCAAGATCAGGGGTCGTGGACACGGACGAACACTGAAGCTTTCTTT; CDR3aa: CASSQDQGSWTRTNTEAFF
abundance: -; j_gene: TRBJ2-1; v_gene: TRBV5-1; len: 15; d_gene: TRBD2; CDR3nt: TGCGCCAGCAGCCGGACTAGCGCCTCCTACAATGAGCAGTTCTTC; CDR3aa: CASSRTSASYNEQFF
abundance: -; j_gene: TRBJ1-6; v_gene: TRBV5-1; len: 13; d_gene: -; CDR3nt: TGCGCCAGCAGGGAGGAAAGTAATTCACCCCTCCACTTT; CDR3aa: CASREESNSPLHF
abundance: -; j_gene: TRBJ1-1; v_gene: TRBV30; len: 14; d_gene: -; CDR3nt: TGTGCCTGGAGTGTAGACTCTTGGAACACTGAAGCTTTCTTT; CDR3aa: CAWSVDSWNTEAFF
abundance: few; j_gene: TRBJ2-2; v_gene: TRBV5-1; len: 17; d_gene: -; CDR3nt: -; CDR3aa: CASSLVLSWDPPRELFF
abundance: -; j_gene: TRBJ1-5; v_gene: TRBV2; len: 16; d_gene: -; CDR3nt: TGTGCCAGCAGTGATTGGGGGGGACTGAGCAATCAGCCCCAGCATTTT; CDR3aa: CASSDWGGLSNQPQHF
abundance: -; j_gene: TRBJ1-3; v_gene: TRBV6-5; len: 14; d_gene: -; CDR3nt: TGTGCCAGCAGTCGGGACTTCTCTGGAAACACCATATATTTT; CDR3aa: CASSRDFSGNTIYF
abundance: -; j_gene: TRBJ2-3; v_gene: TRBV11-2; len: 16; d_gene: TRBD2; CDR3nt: TGTGCCAGCAGCTTAGGTAGCGGGGACGGCACAGATACGCAGTATTTT; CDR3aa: CASSLGSGDGTDTQYF
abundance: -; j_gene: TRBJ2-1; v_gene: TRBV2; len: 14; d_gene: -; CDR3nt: TGTGCCAGCAACCTTAGGACATACTACAATGAGCAGTTCTTC; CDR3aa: CASNLRTYYNEQFF
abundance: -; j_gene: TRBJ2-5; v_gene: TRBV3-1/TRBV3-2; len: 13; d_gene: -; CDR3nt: TGTGCCAGCAGCCCGGGACTCGAAGAGACCCAGTACTTC; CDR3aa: CASSPGLEETQYF
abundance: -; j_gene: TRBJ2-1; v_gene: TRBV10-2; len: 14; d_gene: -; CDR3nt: TGCGCCAGCAGTGACAGGGCCTTCCCCAATGAGCAGTTCTTC; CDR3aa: CASSDRAFPNEQFF
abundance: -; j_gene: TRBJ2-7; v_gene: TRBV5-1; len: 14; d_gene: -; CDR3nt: TGCGCCAGCAGCTTGTCTGGTAGCTTCTACGAGCAGTACTTC; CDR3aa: CASSLSGSFYEQYF
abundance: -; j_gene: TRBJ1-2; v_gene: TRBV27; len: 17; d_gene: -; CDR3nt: TGTGCCAGCAGTTTAATCCCCCCCCGGGGACCCACCTATGGCTACACCTTC; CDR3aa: CASSLIPPRGPTYGYTF
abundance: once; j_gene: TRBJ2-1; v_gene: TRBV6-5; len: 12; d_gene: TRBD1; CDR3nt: TGTGCCAGCAGAAACAGGGGGTATGAGCAGTTCTTC; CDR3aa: CASRNRGYEQFF